The 31 T cell receptor beta chains reported below all come from one sample, sequenced in a study of cytomegalovirus exposure and HLA in healthy donors (dated by TCRdb to about 2017). Libraries were constructed by the immunoSEQ multiplex PCR assay. For the multiplex PCR, a mixture combining 60 forward primers for TCR Vbeta segments and 13 reverse primers for TCR Jbeta segments was used. The table comes from immuneACCESS by way of TCRdb, which keeps in-frame sequences with V and J called. Part of the clones is missing from these tables; in studies checked, under half for an unresolved V gene and the rest for unknown reasons. The table for this sample lists some 150,000 clones; 80% to 90% of them were counted only once. Of the sample, 6.5% to 7.5% falls within the top ten clones. Material for sequencing was PBMCs. Source of these receptors: a woman aged 30 to 39 in good health and CMV-seropositive.

This chain links TRBV7-2 with TRBJ2-5, with 7 nucleotides matching TRBD1. The CDR3 length is 16 residues. Germline V gives CDR1 SGHTA, CDR2 FQGNSA. Trimming removed 5 bases from V and 4 bases from J; junction bases left unmatched: 13. For the CDR3, the DNA is TGTGCCAGCAGCCCCAGGACAGGAATCCCGGGAGAGACCCAGTACTTC. It encodes CASSPRTGIPGETQYF.

This clone was detected only a few times. J is TRBJ1-3 and V is TRBV6-1; D is uncertain. Germline loops: CDR1 MNHNS, CDR2 SASEGT. The CDR3 runs 15 residues. Trimming left V 4 bases short and J 4 bases short, with 14 bases between. The CDR3: CASSVGEGTGNTIYF. DNA of the CDR3: TGTGCCAGCAGTGTGGGCGAGGGAACGGGAAACACCATATATTTT.

The chain employs TRBV29-1 and TRBJ2-7; 10 nucleotides agree with TRBD1. J gave up 10 bases and V 8 bases, and 14 bases lay outside the gene matches. The CDR3 covers 13 residues. CDR1 and CDR2 (germline): SQVTM, ANQGSEA. The CDR3 DNA reads TGCAGCTTCTCCGGGACAGGGGCCGCCGGACAGTACTTC. It specifies CSFSGTGAAGQYF.

This clone was counted between two and nine times. The chain uses TRBV6-5 and TRBJ2-7; 8 bases line up with TRBD1. Germline CDR1 reads MNHEY; CDR2 reads SVGAGI. CDR3 length: 11 residues. V shed 8 bases and J 8 bases; nucleotides not matched to a gene: 5. CDR3 residues: CASQDRAKQYF. CDR3 DNA: TGTGCCAGCCAGGACAGGGCTAAGCAGTACTTC.

V usage is TRBV5-1 and J usage is TRBJ2-1, with TRBD2 identical over 11 bases. Germline loops: CDR1 SGHRS, CDR2 YFSETQ. The CDR3 sequence is 15 residues long. V trimming: 2 bases; J trimming: 3 bases; junction bases outside the gene matches: 1. CDR3 loop: CASSFTSGGYNEQFF. CDR3 nucleotide sequence: TGCGCCAGCAGCTTCACTAGCGGGGGCTACAATGAGCAGTTCTTC.

This chain uses TRBV10-3 with TRBJ2-3; 9 bases fit TRBD1. From germline, CDR1 is ENHRY and CDR2 SYGVKD. After removal of 2 bases from V and 0 bases from J, the junction contained 6 bases not matched to a gene. This CDR3 contains 17 residues. The CDR3 DNA reads as TGTGCCATCAGTGAGCCTAGGACAGGGGCTAGCACAGATACGCAGTATTTT. Protein: CAISEPRTGASTDTQYF.

Only one count was recorded for this clone. This rearrangement joins TRBV18 to TRBJ1-2, with D perhaps TRBD1 (5 bases). Germline CDR1 reads KGHSH; CDR2 reads LQKENI. The CDR3 covers 14 residues. The V end was cut by 2 bases, the J end by 9 bases, with 16 bases between. CDR3 sequence reads: CASSPGARSASYTF. The CDR3 bases are TGTGCCAGCTCACCAGGGGCGCGGTCGGCGAGCTACACCTTC.

This chain links TRBV4-3 with TRBJ1-2; D may be TRBD1 (5 bases). The CDR3 is made up of 15 amino acids. V was pared by 4 bases and J by 8 bases, with 20 bases between. The germline V gene encodes CDR1 LGHNA and CDR2 YSLEER. The CDR3 spells CASSLHRNSGTGYTF. As DNA, the CDR3 is TGCGCCAGCAGCCTCCACAGGAATTCAGGTACAGGCTACACCTTC.

The count of this clone is one. V is TRBV5-6 and J is TRBJ2-7; D might be TRBD1 (5 bases). The germline gives CDR1 SGHDT, CDR2 YYEEEE. Trimming removed 4 bases from V and 0 bases from J, with 14 bases in between. The CDR3 consists of 15 residues. DNA for the CDR3: TGTGCCAGCAGCCTTAGTTGGGGCAGCTCCTACGAGCAGTACTTC. It codes for CASSLSWGSSYEQYF.

The chain uses TRBV7-9 and TRBJ2-1; TRBD2 matches 12 bases. Germline V CDR1 and CDR2: SEHNR, FQNEAQ (reference sequence). CDR3 length: 15 residues. V lost 5 bases and J lost 6; bases outside the gene matches: 5. CDR3 bases: TGTGCCAGCAGCCCGACTAGCGGGGGCGTCAATGAGCAGTTCTTC. It yields the protein CASSPTSGGVNEQFF.

This clone turned up a few times. This rearrangement joins TRBV5-1 to TRBJ2-5, with 9 bases fitting TRBD1. The junction had 8 bases not matched to a gene; V was cut back by 0 bases and J by 5 bases. This CDR3 contains 16 residues. Germline V gene sequence: CDR1 SGHRS, CDR2 YFSETQ. CDR3 protein: CASSLGGTGMRETQYF. DNA for the CDR3: TGCGCCAGCAGCTTGGGCGGGACAGGGATGCGGGAGACCCAGTACTTC.

V and J are TRBV4-2 and TRBJ2-7; 7 bases align to TRBD1. V trimming: 0 bases; J trimming: 3 bases; junction bases outside the gene matches: 5. The CDR3 extends over 15 amino acids. Germline V gene lookup returns CDR1 LGHNA and CDR2 YNFKEQ. CDR3 protein: CASSQEGDRDYEQYF. For the CDR3, the DNA is TGTGCCAGCAGCCAAGAAGGGGACAGAGACTACGAGCAGTACTTC.

The rearrangement joins TRBV7-6 to TRBJ2-7; D is undetermined. Germline CDR1 is SGHVS and CDR2 is FNYEAQ. The CDR3 is made up of 14 amino acids. V was trimmed by 1 base and J by 0 bases, leaving 7 bases between them. This CDR3 is CASSLGGGSYEQYF. Written as DNA, the CDR3 is TGTGCCAGCAGCTTAGGCGGCGGCTCCTACGAGCAGTACTTC.

The genes are TRBV9 and TRBJ1-2; no clear D gene. V was trimmed by 0 bases and J by 4 bases, leaving 13 bases between them. The CDR3 covers 15 residues. Germline V lookup: CDR1 SGDLS, CDR2 YYNGEE. CDR3 bases: TGTGCCAGCAGCGTAGGGCAGGTCGATGCCTATGGCTACACCTTC. Residues: CASSVGQVDAYGYTF. Variable domain in full (rest from reference TRBV9 and TRBJ1-2): DSGVTQTPKHLITATGQRVTLRCSPRSGDLSVYWYQQSLDQGLQFLIQYYNGEERAKGNILERFSAQQFPDLHSELNLSSLELGDSALYFCASSVGQVDAYGYTFGSGTRLTVV.

The chain employs TRBV7-9 and TRBJ2-5; possible D gene TRBD1, 7 bases. The CDR3 spans 14 residues. The germline CDR1 and CDR2 sequences are SEHNR and FQNEAQ (reference sequence). The V gene lost 8 bases and the J gene lost 0 bases, with 13 bases spanning the gap. The chain's CDR3 is CASYRGGDQETQYF. For the CDR3, the DNA is TGTGCCAGCTACAGGGGCGGGGACCAAGAGACCCAGTACTTC.

This clone came up a few times. The chain couples TRBV29-1 to TRBJ1-2; TRBD1 matches 7 bases. From germline, CDR1 is SQVTM and CDR2 ANQGSEA. Germline trimming cut 5 bases from V and 2 bases from J; bases unmatched to any gene: 2. The CDR3 consists of 12 residues. DNA of the CDR3: TGCAGCGTTTCGGGACAGAACTATGGCTACACCTTC. This codes for CSVSGQNYGYTF.

V and J are TRBV4-3 and TRBJ1-2; 9 bases are a match to TRBD1. Trimming at V came to 4 bases and at J to 5 bases, leaving 11 bases not matched to a gene. CDR3 size: 16 residues. Germline CDR1 is LGHNA and CDR2 is YSLEER. The CDR3 is CASSRAQGAQGYGYTF. CDR3 coding DNA: TGCGCCAGCAGCCGGGCACAGGGGGCGCAGGGGTATGGCTACACCTTC.

V usage is TRBV7-3 and J usage is TRBJ2-2; maybe TRBD2 (6 bases). V dropped 6 bases and J dropped 5 bases, with 10 bases sitting between them. Germline assignment: CDR1 SGHTA and CDR2 FQGTGA. This CDR3 has 13 amino acids. Here the CDR3 DNA reads TGTGCCAGCAGTTTTAGCGGAACCGGGGAGCTGTTTTTT. This sequence encodes CASSFSGTGELFF.

J is TRBJ2-3 and V is TRBV4-3, with D perhaps matching TRBD2 (5 bases). The CDR3 sequence is 15 residues long. Trimming left V 4 bases short and J 2 bases short, with 13 bases between. From germline, CDR1 is LGHNA and CDR2 YSLEER. DNA of the CDR3: TGCGCCAGCAGCCCCCGGGATCCTACCACAGATACGCAGTATTTT. Amino acid sequence: CASSPRDPTTDTQYF.

The chain employs TRBV28 and TRBJ1-1; tentative D call: TRBD1 (5 bases). Looked up from germline, CDR1 is MDHEN and CDR2 is SYDVKM. The CDR3 has 13 residues. The V end lost 5 bases, the J end lost 3 bases, and 10 bases lay between the germline ends. The CDR3, as DNA: TGTGCCAGCAGTCCCGACAGATACACTGAAGCTTTCTTT. This sequence encodes CASSPDRYTEAFF. The entire variable domain, with the rest obtained from reference TRBV28 and TRBJ1-1, is as follows: DVKVTQSSRYLVKRTGEKVFLECVQDMDHENMFWYRQDPGLGLRLIYFSYDVKMKEKGDIPEGYSVSREKKERFSLILESASTNQTSMYLCASSPDRYTEAFFGQGTRLTVV.

The chain's CDR3 is CASRRRDRYNEQFF. The CDR3 DNA sequence: TGTGCCAGCAGACGCAGAGACAGGTACAATGAGCAGTTCTTC. This chain connects TRBV7-6 to TRBJ2-1, with D tentatively TRBD1 (6 bases). Germline V gives CDR1 SGHVS, CDR2 FNYEAQ. CDR3 length: 14 residues. V shed 6 bases and J shed 4 bases, with 13 bases lying between them.

This rearrangement joins TRBV7-2 to TRBJ2-1; D is possibly TRBD2 (5 bases). Between the trimmed V and J ends, which lost 5 bases and 4 bases, there was a span of 15 bases. Germline V gene data show CDR1 as SGHTA and CDR2 as FQGNSA. This CDR3 spans 15 amino acids. The CDR3 bases are TGTGCCAGCAGCCCCCGGGGAGATGGGTACAATGAGCAGTTCTTC. This codes for CASSPRGDGYNEQFF.

The chain joins TRBV4-3 to TRBJ1-4; D is unclear. V lost 4 bases and J lost 7, with 16 bases in between. CDR3 size: 15 residues. Germline CDR1 is LGHNA and CDR2 is YSLEER. The CDR3 loop is CASSPSSVASEKLFF. As DNA, the CDR3 is TGCGCCAGCAGCCCGTCTTCGGTAGCAAGTGAAAAACTGTTTTTT.

The V call is TRBV2, the J call TRBJ1-4; possibly TRBD1 for D (6 bases). This CDR3 contains 13 residues. The germline V and J ends were trimmed by 4 bases and 7 bases, with 10 bases remaining between them. CDR1 is SNHLY, CDR2 FYNNEI, per germline. The CDR3 reads CASSAGGSEKLFF. CDR3 DNA sequence: TGTGCCAGCAGTGCGGGGGGCTCTGAAAAACTGTTTTTT.

The chain is built from TRBV2 and TRBJ1-1; 7 bases fit TRBD1. This CDR3 comprises 13 residues. Germline V gene lookup returns CDR1 SNHLY and CDR2 FYNNEI. With V trimmed by 5 bases and J by 7 bases, 7 bases remained unmatched. The CDR3 loop is CASSNPWTGEAFF. In DNA, the CDR3 is TGTGCCAGCAGTAATCCCTGGACAGGTGAAGCTTTCTTT.

The V call is TRBV9, the J call TRBJ1-2; D is ambiguous. The germline gives CDR1 SGDLS, CDR2 YYNGEE. The CDR3 consists of 12 residues. The V gene lost 3 bases and the J gene lost 10 bases, with 13 bases spanning the gap. The CDR3 is CASSGGGFDYTF. As DNA, the CDR3 is TGTGCCAGCAGCGGAGGAGGGTTTGACTACACCTTC.

The gene calls are TRBV11-3 and TRBJ1-2, with D uncertain. The V gene's germline CDR1 is SGHNT and CDR2 YENEEA. This CDR3 is built from 17 residues. With 5 bases removed from V and 0 bases from J, the gap between germline ends came to 19 bases. The DNA for the CDR3 is TGTGCCAGCAGCCTGGAGGAAAGGCTCGTGACTAACTATGGCTACACCTTC. This gives the protein CASSLEERLVTNYGYTF.

Note on this clone: Mismatch with germline at one junction end may stem from a read error. Other DNA sequences in this sample translate to the same CDR3. V usage is TRBV7-6 and J usage is TRBJ2-7; 8 positions match TRBD2. The CDR3 has 14 residues. Germline CDR1 is SGHVS and CDR2 is FNYEAQ. The CDR3 sequence: CASSFRGGPYEQYF. DNA for the CDR3: TGTGCCAGTAGCTTTCGGGGGGGTCCCTACGAGCAGTACTTC.

The V call is TRBV5-1, the J call TRBJ2-7; the D is unclear. The CDR3 sequence is 16 residues long. The V and J ends lost 2 bases and 3 bases respectively, with 18 bases between them. Germline-derived CDR1 and CDR2 are SGHRS and YFSETQ. In DNA form, the CDR3 reads TGCGCCAGCAGCTTATCCCCCCGCCCACAGAACTACGAGCAGTACTTC. It encodes CASSLSPRPQNYEQYF.

The genes are TRBV10-3 and TRBJ1-5; TRBD1 matches at 8 bases. CDR3 length equals 15 residues. The V and J ends lost 7 bases and 2 bases, in that order; junction bases with no gene match: 7. Germline CDR1 ENHRY, CDR2 SYGVKD. CDR3 sequence (DNA): TGTGCCATCAAGTCAGGGGGCGAAGGCAATCAGCCCCAGCATTTT. As protein: CAIKSGGEGNQPQHF.

This chain connects TRBV4-3 to TRBJ1-2; D is unclear. Deletions cut 1 base from V and 5 bases from J, with 14 bases between. Germline V gene data show CDR1 as LGHNA and CDR2 as YSLEER. The CDR3 is made up of 15 amino acids. This chain's CDR3 is CASSQAGSGYYGYTF. The CDR3 coding sequence is TGCGCCAGCAGCCAAGCGGGGAGCGGTTATTATGGCTACACCTTC.